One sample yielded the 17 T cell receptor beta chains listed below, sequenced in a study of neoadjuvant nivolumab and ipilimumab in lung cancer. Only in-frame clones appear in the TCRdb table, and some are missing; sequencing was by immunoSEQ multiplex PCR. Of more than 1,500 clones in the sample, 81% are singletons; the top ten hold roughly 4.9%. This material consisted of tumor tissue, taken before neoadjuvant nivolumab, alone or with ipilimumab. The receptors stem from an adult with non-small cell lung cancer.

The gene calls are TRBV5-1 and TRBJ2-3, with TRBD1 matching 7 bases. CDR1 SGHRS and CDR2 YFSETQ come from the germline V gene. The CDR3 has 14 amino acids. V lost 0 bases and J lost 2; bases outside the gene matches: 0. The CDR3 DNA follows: TGCGCCAGCAGCTTGGAGGGGGCCACAGATACGCAGTATTTT. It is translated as CASSLEGATDTQYF. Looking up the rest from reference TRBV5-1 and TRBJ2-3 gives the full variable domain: KAGVTQTPRYLIKTRGQQVTLSCSPISGHRSVSWYQQTPGQGLQFLFEYFSETQRNKGNFPGRFSGRQFSNSRSEMNVSTLELGDSALYLCASSLEGATDTQYFGPGTRLTVL.

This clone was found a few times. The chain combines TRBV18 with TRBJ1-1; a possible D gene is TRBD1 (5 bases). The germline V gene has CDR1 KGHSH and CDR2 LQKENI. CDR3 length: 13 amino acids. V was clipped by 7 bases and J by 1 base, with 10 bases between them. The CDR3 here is CASFTGGNTEAFF. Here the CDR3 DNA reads TGTGCCAGCTTCACCGGGGGGAACACTGAAGCTTTCTTT.

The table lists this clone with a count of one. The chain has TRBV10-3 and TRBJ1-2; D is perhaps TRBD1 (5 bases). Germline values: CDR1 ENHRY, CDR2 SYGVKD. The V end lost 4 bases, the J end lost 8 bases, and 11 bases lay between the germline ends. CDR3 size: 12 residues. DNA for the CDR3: TGTGCCATCAGTGCAGGGACTCAGGGCTACACCTTC. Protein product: CAISAGTQGYTF.

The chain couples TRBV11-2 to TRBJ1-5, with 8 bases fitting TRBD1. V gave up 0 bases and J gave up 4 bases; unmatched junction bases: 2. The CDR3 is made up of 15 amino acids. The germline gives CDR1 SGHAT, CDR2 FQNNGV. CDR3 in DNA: TGTGCCAGCAGCTTAGAAACAGGGGGAAATCAGCCCCAGCATTTT. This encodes CASSLETGGNQPQHF.

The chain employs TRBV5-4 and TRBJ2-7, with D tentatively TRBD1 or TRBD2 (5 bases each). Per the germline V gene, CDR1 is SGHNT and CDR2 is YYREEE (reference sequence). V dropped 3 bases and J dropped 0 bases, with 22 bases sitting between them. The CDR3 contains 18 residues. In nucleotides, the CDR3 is TGTGCCAGCAGCTGGGGACCTAGACAGACTGGCTACTCCTACGAGCAGTACTTC. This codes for CASSWGPRQTGYSYEQYF.

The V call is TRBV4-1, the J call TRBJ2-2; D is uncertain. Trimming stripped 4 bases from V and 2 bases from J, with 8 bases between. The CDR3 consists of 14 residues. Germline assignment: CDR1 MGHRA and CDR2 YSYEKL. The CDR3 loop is CASSPDGNTGELFF. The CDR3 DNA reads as TGCGCCAGCAGCCCGGACGGAAACACCGGGGAGCTGTTTTTT.

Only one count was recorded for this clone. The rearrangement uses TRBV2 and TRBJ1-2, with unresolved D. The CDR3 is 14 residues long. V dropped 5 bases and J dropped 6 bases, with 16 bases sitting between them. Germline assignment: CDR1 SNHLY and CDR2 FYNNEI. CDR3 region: CASSPRLIRNGYTF. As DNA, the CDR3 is TGTGCCAGCAGTCCGAGACTTATAAGGAATGGCTACACCTTC.

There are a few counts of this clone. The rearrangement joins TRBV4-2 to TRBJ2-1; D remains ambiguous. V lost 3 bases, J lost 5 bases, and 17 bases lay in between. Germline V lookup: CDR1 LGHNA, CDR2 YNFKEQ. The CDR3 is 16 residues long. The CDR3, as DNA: TGTGCCAGCAGCCATCTCTCATTGGGATTCCACAATGAGCAGTTCTTC. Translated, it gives CASSHLSLGFHNEQFF.

This CDR3 reads CASSLGRREVFQFF. DNA for the CDR3: TGTGCCAGCAGCTTAGGACGCCGGGAGGTGTTTCAGTTCTTC. The rearrangement joins TRBV7-2 to TRBJ2-1, with 7 bases aligning to TRBD2. The CDR3 is 14 residues long. Germline assignment: CDR1 SGHTA and CDR2 FQGNSA. After removal of 1 base from V and 13 bases from J, the junction contained 10 bases not matched to a gene.

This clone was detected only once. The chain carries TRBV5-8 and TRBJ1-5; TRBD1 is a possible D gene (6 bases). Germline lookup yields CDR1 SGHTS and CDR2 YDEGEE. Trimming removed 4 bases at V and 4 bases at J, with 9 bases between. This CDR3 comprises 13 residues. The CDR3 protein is CASSLDRNQPQHF. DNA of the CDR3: TGTGCCAGCAGCCTAGACAGGAATCAGCCCCAGCATTTT.

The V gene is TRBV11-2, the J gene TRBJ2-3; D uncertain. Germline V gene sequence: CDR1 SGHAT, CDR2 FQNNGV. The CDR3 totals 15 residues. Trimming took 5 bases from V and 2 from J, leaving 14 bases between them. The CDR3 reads CASSPPGFYTDTQYF. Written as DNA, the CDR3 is TGTGCCAGCAGCCCCCCGGGTTTCTACACAGATACGCAGTATTTT.

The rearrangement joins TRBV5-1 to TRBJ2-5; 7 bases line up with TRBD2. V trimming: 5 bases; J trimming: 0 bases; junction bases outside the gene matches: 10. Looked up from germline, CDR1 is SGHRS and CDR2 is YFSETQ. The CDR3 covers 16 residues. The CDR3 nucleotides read TGCGCCAGCAGGAAGACGGGGGGATATTACCAAGAGACCCAGTACTTC. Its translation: CASRKTGGYYQETQYF.

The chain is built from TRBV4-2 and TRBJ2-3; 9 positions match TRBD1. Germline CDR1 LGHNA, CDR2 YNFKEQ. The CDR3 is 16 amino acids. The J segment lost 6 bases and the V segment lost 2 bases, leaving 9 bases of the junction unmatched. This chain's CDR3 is CASSQPPGQGQDTQYF. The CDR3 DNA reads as TGTGCCAGCAGCCAACCCCCGGGACAGGGTCAGGATACGCAGTATTTT.

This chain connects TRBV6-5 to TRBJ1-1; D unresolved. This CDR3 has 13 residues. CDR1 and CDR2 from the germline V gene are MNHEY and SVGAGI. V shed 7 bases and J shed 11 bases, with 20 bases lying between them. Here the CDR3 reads CASNSGPAAVAFF. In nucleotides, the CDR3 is TGTGCCAGCAACAGTGGCCCGGCGGCCGTCGCTTTCTTT.

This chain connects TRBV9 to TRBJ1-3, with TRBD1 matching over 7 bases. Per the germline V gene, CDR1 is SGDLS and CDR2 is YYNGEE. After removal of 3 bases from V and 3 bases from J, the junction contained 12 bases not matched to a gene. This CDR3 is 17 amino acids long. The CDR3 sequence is CASSGGVRGRLGNTIYF. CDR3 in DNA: TGTGCCAGCAGCGGGGGGGTGAGGGGGCGTCTTGGAAACACCATATATTTT.

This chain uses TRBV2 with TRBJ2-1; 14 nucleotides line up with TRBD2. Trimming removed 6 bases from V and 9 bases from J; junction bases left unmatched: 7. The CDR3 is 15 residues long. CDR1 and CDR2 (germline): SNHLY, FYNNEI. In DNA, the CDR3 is TGTGCCAGCAGGGAGGGACTAGCGGGAGTAGCTGAGCAGTTCTTC. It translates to CASREGLAGVAEQFF.

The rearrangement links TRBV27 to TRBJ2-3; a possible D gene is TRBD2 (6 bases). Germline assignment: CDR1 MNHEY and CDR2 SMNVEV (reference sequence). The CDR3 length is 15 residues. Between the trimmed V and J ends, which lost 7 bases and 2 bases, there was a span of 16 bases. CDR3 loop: CASTVRLGITDTQYF. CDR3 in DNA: TGTGCCAGCACCGTCAGACTAGGCATCACAGATACGCAGTATTTT.